The 32 T cell receptor beta chains reported below all come from one sample, sequenced in a study of neoadjuvant anti-PD-1 for oral cavity cancer. Measured with immunoSEQ multiplex PCR; TCRdb has only the in-frame clones, and not every one. Among about 16,000 clones listed, about two thirds were seen once. The input for sequencing was PBMCs, taken before nivolumab (anti-PD-1) treatment. These receptors all stem from a person aged 35-80 years with oral cavity squamous cell carcinoma.

The genes are TRBV6-1 and TRBJ2-7; D may match TRBD1 or TRBD2 (5 bases each). The CDR3 contains 14 residues. V was clipped by 4 bases and J by 0 bases, with 10 bases between them. Germline assignment: CDR1 MNHNS and CDR2 SASEGT. CDR3 sequence reads: CASSARDRSYEQYF. The DNA of the CDR3 is TGTGCCAGCAGTGCCCGGGACCGCTCCTACGAGCAGTACTTC.

This chain links TRBV29-1 with TRBJ2-3; D ambiguous. Germline-derived CDR1 and CDR2 are SQVTM and ANQGSEA. The CDR3 runs to 10 residues. Trimming took 7 bases from V and 8 from J, leaving 10 bases between them. In DNA form, the CDR3 reads TGCAGCGCCCAGGCGACTACGCAGTATTTT. Amino acids: CSAQATTQYF.

This clone was seen once. The chain links TRBV30 to TRBJ1-2; the D is unclear. CDR1 GTSNPN and CDR2 SVGIG come from the germline V gene (reference sequence). Trimming left V 5 bases short and J 4 bases short, with 8 bases between. This CDR3 spans 11 amino acids. CDR3 in amino acids: CAWGDFYGYTF. DNA of the CDR3: TGTGCCTGGGGGGATTTCTATGGCTACACCTTC. Variable domain in full (rest from reference TRBV30 and TRBJ1-2): SQTIHQWPATLVQPVGSPLSLECTVEGTSNPNLYWYRQAAGRGLQLLFYSVGIGQISSEVPQNLSASRPQDRQFILSSKKLLLSDSGFYLCAWGDFYGYTFGSGTRLTVV.

The J gene is TRBJ2-2, the V gene TRBV5-1, with D perhaps matching TRBD1 or TRBD2 (5 bases each). The CDR3 is 15 residues long. V lost 7 bases, J lost 3 bases, and 16 bases lay in between. Germline-derived CDR1 and CDR2 are SGHRS and YFSETQ. CDR3 coding DNA: TGCGCCAGCCGCCGGAGGCTAGGGGACACCGGGGAGCTGTTTTTT. The encoded protein is CASRRRLGDTGELFF.

The chain recombines TRBV30 with TRBJ2-7; D call uncertain. The CDR3 runs to 12 residues. With 2 bases removed from V and 3 bases from J, the gap between germline ends came to 8 bases. Per germline, CDR1 GTSNPN and CDR2 SVGIG (reference sequence). The CDR3 region is CAWSFGNYEQYF. DNA for the CDR3: TGTGCCTGGAGTTTTGGTAACTACGAGCAGTACTTC.

The rearrangement links TRBV11-1 to TRBJ2-1, with unresolved D. The CDR3 runs 13 residues. The V end lost 5 bases, the J end lost 9 bases, and 14 bases lay between the germline ends. Germline CDR1 reads SGHAT; CDR2 reads FQDESV (reference sequence). CDR3 sequence: CASSRQLSGEQFF. CDR3 in DNA: TGTGCCAGCAGCCGTCAGCTATCGGGTGAGCAGTTCTTC. The entire variable domain, with the rest obtained from reference TRBV11-1 and TRBJ2-1, is as follows: EAEVAQSPRYKITEKSQAVAFWCDPISGHATLYWYRQILGQGPELLVQFQDESVVDDSQLPKDRFSAERLKGVDSTLKIQPAELGDSAMYLCASSRQLSGEQFFGPGTRLTVL.

J is TRBJ2-2 and V is TRBV19, with a tentative D call TRBD1 (6 bases). CDR1 is LNHDA and CDR2 is SQIVND in the germline V gene (reference sequence). The CDR3 has 15 amino acids. The ends were cut back, 2 bases at V and 7 bases at J, with 14 bases in the middle. In DNA, the CDR3 is TGTGCCAGTAGTATACAACAGGGCTCCGGCGGGGAGCTGTTTTTT. Encoded protein: CASSIQQGSGGELFF.

The V call is TRBV7-2, the J call TRBJ1-1, with no clear D. The V end was cut by 7 bases, the J end by 3 bases, with 12 bases between. The CDR3 runs to 13 residues. Germline V CDR1 and CDR2: SGHTA, FQGNSA. CDR3 sequence: CASNINTYTEAFF. Written as DNA, the CDR3 is TGTGCCAGCAACATAAACACGTACACTGAAGCTTTCTTT.

The chain has TRBV7-9 and TRBJ2-3; 12 bases fit TRBD1. The CDR3 loop spans 18 amino acids. Germline loops: CDR1 SEHNR, CDR2 FQNEAQ (reference sequence). After removal of 4 bases from V and 1 base from J, the junction contained 9 bases not matched to a gene. The CDR3 reads CASSWDRGRRLGTDTQYF. In DNA, the CDR3 is TGTGCCAGCAGCTGGGACAGGGGGCGCCGTTTGGGCACAGATACGCAGTATTTT. The full variable domain, its missing parts supplied by reference TRBV7-9 and TRBJ2-3, is DTGVSQNPRHKITKRGQNVTFRCDPISEHNRLYWYRQTLGQGPEFLTYFQNEAQLEKSRLLSDRFSAERPKGSFSTLEIQRTEQGDSAMYLCASSWDRGRRLGTDTQYFGPGTRLTVL.

This chain links TRBV30 with TRBJ2-7, with D hard to call. CDR1 GTSNPN and CDR2 SVGIG come from the germline V gene (reference sequence). The CDR3 is 12 amino acids. Deletions cut 3 bases from V and 2 bases from J, with 8 bases between. As DNA, the CDR3 is TGTGCCTGGAGCCGGACCACCTACGAGCAGTACTTC. Its translation is CAWSRTTYEQYF.

This chain connects TRBV5-1 to TRBJ2-2; D unclear. The length of the CDR3 is 13 residues. V lost 2 bases and J 1 base, leaving 3 bases between the germline ends. Germline CDR1 reads SGHRS; CDR2 reads YFSETQ. CDR3: CASSLGNTGELFF. In DNA, the CDR3 is TGCGCCAGCAGCTTAGGGAACACCGGGGAGCTGTTTTTT.

The chain links TRBV9 to TRBJ2-3; 10 nucleotides agree with TRBD2. The CDR3 runs 23 residues. Trimming at V came to 1 base and at J to 0 bases, leaving 23 bases not matched to a gene. Looked up from germline, CDR1 is SGDLS and CDR2 is YYNGEE. DNA of the CDR3: TGTGCCAGCAGCGTAATGGGCCGGCGGGTCCAGCGGGAGGGTGGGGGTAGCACAGATACGCAGTATTTT. Its protein product is CASSVMGRRVQREGGGSTDTQYF.

The chain joins TRBV4-1 to TRBJ1-3, with 7 bases lining up with TRBD1. The V gene end was trimmed by 3 bases and the J gene end by 0 bases; junction bases not matched to a gene: 11. Germline CDR1 and CDR2: MGHRA and YSYEKL. This CDR3 is built from 18 residues. The CDR3: CASSHPRGGQSSGNTIYF. In nucleotides, the CDR3 is TGCGCCAGCAGCCACCCCAGGGGGGGGCAGAGCTCTGGAAACACCATATATTTT.

The chain recombines TRBV5-1 with TRBJ1-3; TRBD1 matches 7 bases. Germline-derived CDR1 and CDR2 are SGHRS and YFSETQ. V trimming: 0 bases; J trimming: 4 bases; junction bases outside the gene matches: 4. The CDR3 has 15 amino acids. The CDR3 loop is CASSLARGSGNTIYF. The DNA of the CDR3 is TGCGCCAGCAGCTTGGCCAGGGGGTCCGGAAACACCATATATTTT. The variable domain in full, completed from reference TRBV5-1 and TRBJ1-3, reads KAGVTQTPRYLIKTRGQQVTLSCSPISGHRSVSWYQQTPGQGLQFLFEYFSETQRNKGNFPGRFSGRQFSNSRSEMNVSTLELGDSALYLCASSLARGSGNTIYFGEGSWLTVV.

This clone occurred once. The chain links TRBV6-6 to TRBJ1-1; D is possibly TRBD1 (6 bases). The CDR3 has 15 amino acids. Germline V lookup: CDR1 MNHNY, CDR2 SVGAGI (reference sequence). With 6 bases removed from V and 0 bases from J, the gap between germline ends came to 14 bases. The CDR3 DNA sequence: TGTGCCAGCAGCCGCGGGACAAACATGAACACTGAAGCTTTCTTT. This translates into CASSRGTNMNTEAFF.

The chain is built from TRBV6-6 and TRBJ2-7; the match to TRBD2 covers 9 bases. From germline, CDR1 is MNHNY and CDR2 SVGAGI (reference sequence). The CDR3 sequence is 14 residues long. Trimming cost V 5 bases and J 2 bases; bases outside gene matches: 4. DNA of the CDR3: TGTGCCAGCAGTACCCGCGGGGGGGCCTACGAGCAGTACTTC. Encoded protein: CASSTRGGAYEQYF.

CDR3 loop: CASSQDRLSGELFF. The DNA for the CDR3 is TGTGCCAGCAGCCAAGATAGGTTATCCGGGGAGCTGTTTTTT. This chain links TRBV4-2 with TRBJ2-2, with D uncertain. Trimming stripped 0 bases from V and 6 bases from J, with 8 bases between. Germline lookup yields CDR1 LGHNA and CDR2 YNFKEQ. The CDR3 sequence is 14 residues long.

The chain is built from TRBV6-1 and TRBJ1-4; a possible D gene is TRBD1 (6 bases). This CDR3 spans 15 amino acids. Trimming cost V 5 bases and J 4 bases, with 14 bases left between them. Germline CDR1 is MNHNS and CDR2 is SASEGT. CDR3 nucleotides: TGTGCCAGCAGTACCCGACAGGCCCTTAATGAAAAACTGTTTTTT. The encoded protein is CASSTRQALNEKLFF.

The chain combines TRBV5-1 with TRBJ2-4; 7 nucleotides match TRBD1. CDR3 length: 17 amino acids. The ends lost 1 base at V and 6 bases at J; junction bases unmatched: 13. From germline, CDR1 is SGHRS and CDR2 YFSETQ. CDR3: CASSLYRLGTEGNIQYF. CDR3 nucleotide sequence: TGCGCCAGCAGCTTGTATCGACTGGGGACAGAAGGAAACATTCAGTACTTC.

The gene calls are TRBV14 and TRBJ2-7; 15 bases align to TRBD2. The V segment lost 4 bases and the J segment 2 bases; nucleotides outside the gene matches: 6. CDR1 and CDR2 from the germline V gene are SGHDN and FVKESK. This CDR3 is 17 amino acids long. The CDR3 nucleotides are TGTGCCAGCAGCCCAGGACTAGCGGGAGGGCCAGCCTACGAGCAGTACTTC. It specifies CASSPGLAGGPAYEQYF.

The chain has TRBV7-6 and TRBJ2-7, with a tentative D call TRBD2 (5 bases). V dropped 5 bases and J dropped 0 bases, with 8 bases sitting between them. The length of the CDR3 is 13 residues. Germline loops: CDR1 SGHVS, CDR2 FNYEAQ. The CDR3, as DNA: TGTGCCAGCAGCCTCGGGATCTCCTACGAGCAGTACTTC. This gives the protein CASSLGISYEQYF.

The CDR3 here is CASSLPQRGSTDTQYF. Written as DNA, the CDR3 is TGTGCCAGCAGCTTGCCTCAGCGGGGTAGCACAGATACGCAGTATTTT. The chain links TRBV5-4 to TRBJ2-3, with 7 nucleotides matching TRBD2. The ends lost 1 base at V and 0 bases at J; junction bases unmatched: 5. Germline V gene lookup returns CDR1 SGHNT and CDR2 YYREEE (reference sequence). The CDR3 is made up of 16 amino acids. The full variable domain, in which reference TRBV5-4 and TRBJ2-3 provide the parts outside the CDR3, is ETGVTQSPTHLIKTRGQQVTLRCSSQSGHNTVSWYQQALGQGPQFIFQYYREEENGRGNFPPRFSGLQFPNYSSELNVNALELDDSALYLCASSLPQRGSTDTQYFGPGTRLTVL.

This clone has a handful of counts. The genes are TRBV4-2 and TRBJ2-2; D might be TRBD1 (6 bases). V lost 3 bases, J lost 5 bases, and 16 bases lay in between. The CDR3 is 16 residues long. Germline loops: CDR1 LGHNA, CDR2 YNFKEQ. CDR3 DNA: TGTGCCAGCAGCCAGGAAGCGAGAACAGGGACCGGGGAGCTGTTTTTT. Amino acid sequence: CASSQEARTGTGELFF.

The chain is built from TRBV29-1 and TRBJ1-1, with a weak D call TRBD1 (5 bases). CDR1 is SQVTM and CDR2 is ANQGSEA in the germline V gene. The CDR3 consists of 13 residues. V was clipped by 6 bases and J by 0 bases, with 11 bases between them. CDR3 amino acids: CSVGGGVNTEAFF. The CDR3 DNA is TGCAGCGTCGGGGGAGGGGTGAACACTGAAGCTTTCTTT.

This clone was detected only once. The CDR3 DNA follows: TGTGCCAGCAGCTTCGGCGGCTCCCAGTACTTC. Encoded protein: CASSFGGSQYF. The chain combines TRBV5-6 with TRBJ2-5; no firm D call. Trimming cost V 2 bases and J 9 bases, with 8 bases left between them. CDR3 size: 11 residues. Looked up from germline, CDR1 is SGHDT and CDR2 is YYEEEE.

The J gene is TRBJ2-6, the V gene TRBV10-3, with D unclear. This CDR3 is 12 amino acids long. The germline CDR1 and CDR2 sequences are ENHRY and SYGVKD. The germline V and J ends were trimmed by 2 bases and 4 bases, with 0 bases remaining between them. CDR3 in amino acids: CAISEGANVLTF. In nucleotides, the CDR3 is TGTGCCATCAGTGAGGGGGCCAACGTCCTGACTTTC.

This clone was detected a few times. The V gene is TRBV11-3, the J gene TRBJ1-1, with unresolved D. There are 14 residues in the CDR3. V dropped 5 bases and J dropped 1 base, with 11 bases sitting between them. Germline CDR1 and CDR2: SGHNT and YENEEA. This CDR3 is CASSQPWRNTEAFF. The CDR3 bases are TGTGCCAGCAGCCAACCGTGGAGGAACACTGAAGCTTTCTTT.

The CDR3 DNA sequence: TGTGCCAGCAGTCCCCCCACCGGGACAGACTACGAGCAGTACTTC. Protein product: CASSPPTGTDYEQYF. The J gene is TRBJ2-7, the V gene TRBV6-6; 7 nucleotides match TRBD1. CDR1 MNHNY and CDR2 SVGAGI come from the germline V gene (reference sequence). V dropped 5 bases and J dropped 3; count of bases not matched to a gene: 10. The CDR3 is 15 amino acids.

This clone was recorded once. The chain uses TRBV6-1 and TRBJ2-1; a possible D gene is TRBD1 (6 bases). Germline CDR1 reads MNHNS; CDR2 reads SASEGT. Trimming left V 1 base short and J 0 bases short, with 13 bases between. The CDR3 runs 17 residues. This CDR3 reads CASSEGDGTRSYNEQFF. The CDR3 DNA reads TGTGCCAGCAGTGAAGGGGACGGGACACGCTCCTACAATGAGCAGTTCTTC.

J is TRBJ1-3 and V is TRBV10-3; TRBD1 agrees at 8 bases. The length of the CDR3 is 17 residues. The V gene's germline CDR1 is ENHRY and CDR2 SYGVKD. Trimming cost V 3 bases and J 2 bases; bases outside gene matches: 9. CDR3 amino acids: CAISDLNAQGAGNTIYF. The CDR3, as DNA: TGTGCCATCAGTGACCTAAACGCACAGGGGGCTGGAAACACCATATATTTT.

The V gene is TRBV4-1, the J gene TRBJ1-1, with D uncertain. Per the germline V gene, CDR1 is MGHRA and CDR2 is YSYEKL. Trimming left V 0 bases short and J 6 bases short, with 23 bases between. This CDR3 spans 18 amino acids. Here the CDR3 reads CASSQDAWAGEGRPEAFF. The CDR3 DNA reads TGCGCCAGCAGCCAAGATGCCTGGGCCGGGGAAGGCCGGCCTGAAGCTTTCTTT.

The chain carries TRBV4-2 and TRBJ1-4; D possibly corresponds to TRBD1 (5 bases). CDR3 length: 15 residues. Germline-derived CDR1 and CDR2 are LGHNA and YNFKEQ. Trimming left V 0 bases short and J 8 bases short, with 13 bases between. As DNA, the CDR3 is TGTGCCAGCAGCCAAGATCTAGGGGTCGAGGAAAAACTGTTTTTT. This sequence encodes CASSQDLGVEEKLFF.